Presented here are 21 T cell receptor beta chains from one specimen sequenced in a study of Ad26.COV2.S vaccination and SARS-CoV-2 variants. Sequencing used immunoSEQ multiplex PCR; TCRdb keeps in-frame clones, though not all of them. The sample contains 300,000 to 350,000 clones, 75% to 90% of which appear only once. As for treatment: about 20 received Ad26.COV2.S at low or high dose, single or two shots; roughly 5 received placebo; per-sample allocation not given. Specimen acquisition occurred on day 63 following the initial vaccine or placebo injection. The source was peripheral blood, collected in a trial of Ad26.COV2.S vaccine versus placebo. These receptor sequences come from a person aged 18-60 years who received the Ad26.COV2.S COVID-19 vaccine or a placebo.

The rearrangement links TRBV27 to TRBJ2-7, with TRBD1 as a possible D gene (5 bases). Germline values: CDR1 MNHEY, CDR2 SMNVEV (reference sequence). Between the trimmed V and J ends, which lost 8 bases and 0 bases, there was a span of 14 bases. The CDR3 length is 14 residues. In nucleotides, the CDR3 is TGTGCCAGCTACACAGGTCCAAACTCCTACGAGCAGTACTTC. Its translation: CASYTGPNSYEQYF.

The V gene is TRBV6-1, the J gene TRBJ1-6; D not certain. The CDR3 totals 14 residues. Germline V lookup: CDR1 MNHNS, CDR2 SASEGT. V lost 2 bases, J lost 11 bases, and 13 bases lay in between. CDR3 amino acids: CASSEKAHLAPLHF. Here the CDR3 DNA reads TGTGCCAGCAGTGAAAAGGCCCATTTGGCACCCCTCCACTTT.

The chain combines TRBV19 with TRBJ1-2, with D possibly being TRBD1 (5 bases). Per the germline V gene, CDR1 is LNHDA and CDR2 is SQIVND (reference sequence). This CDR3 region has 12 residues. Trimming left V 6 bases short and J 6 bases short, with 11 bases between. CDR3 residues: CASSPKGDGYTF. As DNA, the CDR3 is TGTGCCAGTAGCCCAAAAGGGGATGGCTACACCTTC. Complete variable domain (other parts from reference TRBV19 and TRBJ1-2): DGGITQSPKYLFRKEGQNVTLSCEQNLNHDAMYWYRQDPGQGLRLIYYSQIVNDFQKGDIAEGYSVSREKKESFPLTVTSAQKNPTAFYLCASSPKGDGYTFGSGTRLTVV.

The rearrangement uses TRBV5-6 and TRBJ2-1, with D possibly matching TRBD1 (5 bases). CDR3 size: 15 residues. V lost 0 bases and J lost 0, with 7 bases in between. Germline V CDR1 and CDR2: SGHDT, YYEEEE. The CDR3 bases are TGTGCCAGCAGCTTGGGACAGACCTCCTACAATGAGCAGTTCTTC. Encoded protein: CASSLGQTSYNEQFF. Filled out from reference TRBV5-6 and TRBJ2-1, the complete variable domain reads DAGVTQSPTHLIKTRGQQVTLRCSPKSGHDTVSWYQQALGQGPQFIFQYYEEEERQRGNFPDRFSGHQFPNYSSELNVNALLLGDSALYLCASSLGQTSYNEQFFGPGTRLTVL.

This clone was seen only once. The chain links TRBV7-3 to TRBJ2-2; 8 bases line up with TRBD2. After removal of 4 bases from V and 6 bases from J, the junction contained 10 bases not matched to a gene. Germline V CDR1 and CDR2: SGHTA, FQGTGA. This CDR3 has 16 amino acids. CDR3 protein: CASSSRAGATAGELFF. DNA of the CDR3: TGTGCCAGCAGCTCCAGAGCGGGAGCGACGGCCGGGGAGCTGTTTTTT.

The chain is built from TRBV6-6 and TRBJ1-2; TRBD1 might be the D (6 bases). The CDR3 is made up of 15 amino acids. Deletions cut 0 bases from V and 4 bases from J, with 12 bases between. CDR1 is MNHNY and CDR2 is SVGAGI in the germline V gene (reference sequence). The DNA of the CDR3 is TGTGCCAGCAGTTACTCGGGGGGGCATAGCTATGGCTACACCTTC. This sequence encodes CASSYSGGHSYGYTF.

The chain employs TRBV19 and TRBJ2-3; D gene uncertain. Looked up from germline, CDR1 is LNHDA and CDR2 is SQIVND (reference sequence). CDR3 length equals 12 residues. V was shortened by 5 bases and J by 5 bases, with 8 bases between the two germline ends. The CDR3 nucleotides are TGTGCCAGTAGTCCCCATGGAGATACGCAGTATTTT. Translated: CASSPHGDTQYF.

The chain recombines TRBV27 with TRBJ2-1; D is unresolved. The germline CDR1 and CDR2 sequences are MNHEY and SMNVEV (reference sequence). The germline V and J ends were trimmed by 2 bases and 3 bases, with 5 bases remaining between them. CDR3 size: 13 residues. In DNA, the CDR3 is TGTGCCAGCAGTTTAGTCAGCTACAATGAGCAGTTCTTC. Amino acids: CASSLVSYNEQFF.

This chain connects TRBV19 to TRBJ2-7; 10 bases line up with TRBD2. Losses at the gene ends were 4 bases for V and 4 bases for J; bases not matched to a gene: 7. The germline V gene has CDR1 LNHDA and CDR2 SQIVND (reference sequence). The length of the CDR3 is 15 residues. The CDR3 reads CASSKKREGLYEQYF. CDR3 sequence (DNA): TGTGCCAGTAGTAAAAAGCGGGAGGGCCTTTACGAGCAGTACTTC.

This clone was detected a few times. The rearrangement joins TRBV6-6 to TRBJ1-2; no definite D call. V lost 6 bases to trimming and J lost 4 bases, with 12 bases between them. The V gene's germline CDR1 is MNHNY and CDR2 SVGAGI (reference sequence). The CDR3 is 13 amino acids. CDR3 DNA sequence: TGTGCCAGCAGCCAGACGGTCTCCTATGGCTACACCTTC. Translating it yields CASSQTVSYGYTF.

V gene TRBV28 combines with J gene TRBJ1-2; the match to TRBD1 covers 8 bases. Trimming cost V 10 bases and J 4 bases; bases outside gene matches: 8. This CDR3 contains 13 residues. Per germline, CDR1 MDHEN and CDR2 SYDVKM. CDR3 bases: TGTGCCATACCGGACAGGGAGGCCTATGGCTACACCTTC. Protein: CAIPDREAYGYTF.

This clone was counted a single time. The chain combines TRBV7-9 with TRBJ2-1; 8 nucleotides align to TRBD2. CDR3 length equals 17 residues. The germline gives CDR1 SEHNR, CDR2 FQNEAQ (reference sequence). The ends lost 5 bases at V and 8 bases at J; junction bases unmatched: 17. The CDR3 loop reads CASSPRASGRSKDEQFF. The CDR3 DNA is TGTGCCAGCAGCCCGCGGGCCAGCGGGAGATCTAAGGATGAGCAGTTCTTC.

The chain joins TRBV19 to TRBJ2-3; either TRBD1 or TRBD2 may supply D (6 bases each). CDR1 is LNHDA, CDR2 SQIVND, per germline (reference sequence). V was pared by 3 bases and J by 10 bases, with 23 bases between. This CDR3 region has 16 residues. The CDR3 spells CASSIKGGLLQKAQYF. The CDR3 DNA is TGTGCCAGTAGTATCAAAGGGGGACTTCTTCAGAAGGCGCAGTATTTT.

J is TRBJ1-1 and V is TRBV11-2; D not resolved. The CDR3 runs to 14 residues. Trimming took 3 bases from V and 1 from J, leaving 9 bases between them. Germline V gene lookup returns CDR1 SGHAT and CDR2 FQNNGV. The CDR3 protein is CASSFQAGNTEAFF. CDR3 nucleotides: TGTGCCAGCAGCTTTCAGGCAGGGAACACTGAAGCTTTCTTT.

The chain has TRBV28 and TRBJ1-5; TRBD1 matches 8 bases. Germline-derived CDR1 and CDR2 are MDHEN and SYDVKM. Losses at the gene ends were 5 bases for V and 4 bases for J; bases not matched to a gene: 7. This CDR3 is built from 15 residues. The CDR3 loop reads CASSPTGANNQPQHF. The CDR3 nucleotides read TGTGCCAGCAGTCCGACAGGGGCCAATAATCAGCCCCAGCATTTT.

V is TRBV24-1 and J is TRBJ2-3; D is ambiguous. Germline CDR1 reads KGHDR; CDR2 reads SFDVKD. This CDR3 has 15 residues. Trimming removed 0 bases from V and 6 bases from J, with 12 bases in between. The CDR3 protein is CATSDLFGQVDTQYF. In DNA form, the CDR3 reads TGTGCCACCAGTGATTTGTTCGGGCAGGTTGATACGCAGTATTTT.

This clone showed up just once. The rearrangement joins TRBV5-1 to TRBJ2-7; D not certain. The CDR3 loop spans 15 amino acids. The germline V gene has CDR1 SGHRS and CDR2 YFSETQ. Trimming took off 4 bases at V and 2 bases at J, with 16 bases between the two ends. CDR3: CASSNPEGSPYEQYF. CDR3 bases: TGCGCCAGCAGCAACCCCGAAGGGTCTCCCTACGAGCAGTACTTC.

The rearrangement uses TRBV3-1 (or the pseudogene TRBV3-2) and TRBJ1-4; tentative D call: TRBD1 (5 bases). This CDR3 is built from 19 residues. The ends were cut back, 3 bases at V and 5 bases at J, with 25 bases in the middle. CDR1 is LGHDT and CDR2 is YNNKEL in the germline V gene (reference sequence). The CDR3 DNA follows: TGTGCCAGCAGCCAGGATATCCAATTTTCAGGGAGGAGGAATGAAAAACTGTTTTTT. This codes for CASSQDIQFSGRRNEKLFF.

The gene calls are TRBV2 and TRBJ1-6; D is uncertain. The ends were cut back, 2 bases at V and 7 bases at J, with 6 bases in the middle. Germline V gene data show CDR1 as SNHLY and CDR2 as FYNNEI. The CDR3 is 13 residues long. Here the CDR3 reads CASSELANSPLHF. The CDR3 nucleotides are TGTGCCAGCAGTGAATTGGCCAATTCACCCCTCCACTTT.

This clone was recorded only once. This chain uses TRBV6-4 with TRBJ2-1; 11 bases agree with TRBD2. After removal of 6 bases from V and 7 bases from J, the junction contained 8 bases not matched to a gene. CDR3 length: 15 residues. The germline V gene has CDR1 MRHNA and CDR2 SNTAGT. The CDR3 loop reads CASSPELAGGNEQFF. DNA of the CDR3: TGTGCCAGCAGCCCAGAGCTAGCGGGAGGTAATGAGCAGTTCTTC.

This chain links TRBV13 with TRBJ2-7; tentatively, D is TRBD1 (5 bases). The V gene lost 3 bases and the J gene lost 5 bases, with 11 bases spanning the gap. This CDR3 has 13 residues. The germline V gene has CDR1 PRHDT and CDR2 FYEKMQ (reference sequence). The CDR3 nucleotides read TGTGCCAGCAGCTTGAGGCAGGGTAACGAGCAGTACTTC. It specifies CASSLRQGNEQYF.